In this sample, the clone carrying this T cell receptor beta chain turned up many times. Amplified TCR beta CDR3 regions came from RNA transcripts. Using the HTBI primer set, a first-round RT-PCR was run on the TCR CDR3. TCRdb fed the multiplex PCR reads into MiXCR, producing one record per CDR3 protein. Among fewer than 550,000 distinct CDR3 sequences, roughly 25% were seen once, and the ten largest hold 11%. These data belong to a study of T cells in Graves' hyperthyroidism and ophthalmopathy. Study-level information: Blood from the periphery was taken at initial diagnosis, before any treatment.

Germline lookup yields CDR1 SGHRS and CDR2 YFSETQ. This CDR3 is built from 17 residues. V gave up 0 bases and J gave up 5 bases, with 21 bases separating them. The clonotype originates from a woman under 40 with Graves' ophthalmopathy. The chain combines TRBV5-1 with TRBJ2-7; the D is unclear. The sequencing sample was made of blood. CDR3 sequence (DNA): TGCGCCAGCAGCTTGGCCATATACGCAAGGACGGTTGACGAGCAGTACTTC. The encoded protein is CASSLAIYARTVDEQYF.